This is a list of T cell receptor beta chains from one sample in a study of response to subunit inactivated influenza vaccine. TCRdb re-analysed the RT-PCR reads in MiXCR, keeping a single row per CDR3 protein. This table has fewer than 750,000 distinct CDR3 sequences, 14% appearing once. This material consisted of PBMCs from blood, taken roughly 13 days after vaccination. The source is a man aged 45-65 years who received an inactivated influenza vaccine. CDR3s include the opening cysteine and the closing phenylalanine or tryptophan. D genes are given only for firm matches. Not all rows give a size; the values are once, few, many and, for expanded clones, a class.

j_gene,v_gene,abundance,d_gene,CDR3nt,CDR3aa
TRBJ2-5,TRBV2,-,-,TGTGCCAGCGCCGAGGGGAAAGAGACCCAGTACTTC,CASAEGKETQYF
TRBJ1-2,TRBV11-2,-,-,TGTGCCAGCAGCTTGTTCGGCGATACAGCCTTATCTAACTATGGCTACACCTTC,CASSLFGDTALSNYGYTF
TRBJ2-4,TRBV20-1,-,TRBD2,TGCAGTGCTAGAGGGGTCAGGGAGGGAGAAAACATTCAGTACTTC,CSARGVREGENIQYF
TRBJ2-1,TRBV4-2,many,TRBD2,TGTGCCAGCAGCCAAGACTTCGGGCTAGCGGGGGGGCTGTTGAATGAGCAGTTCTTC,CASSQDFGLAGGLLNEQFF
TRBJ2-1,TRBV24-1,few,TRBD2,TGTGCCACCAGTGATTCTACAGCGGGAGGTTCCTACAATGAGCAGTTCTTC,CATSDSTAGGSYNEQFF
TRBJ2-1,TRBV4-3,many,TRBD2,TGCGCCAGCAGCGCGGGACTAGTTGCCTACAATGAGCAGTTCTTC,CASSAGLVAYNEQFF
TRBJ1-5,TRBV28,many,-,TGTGCCAGCAGTTCTTGGGGAAGAGGTAGCAATCAGCCCCAGCATTTT,CASSSWGRGSNQPQHF
TRBJ1-2,TRBV27,-,-,TGTGCCAGCAGCCGCCATGGGGGCGATCGTGGCTACACCTTC,CASSRHGGDRGYTF
TRBJ1-2,TRBV9,-,TRBD1,TGTGCCAGCAGCGCCCCAGGACAGGGTGGCTACACCTTC,CASSAPGQGGYTF
TRBJ2-5,TRBV12-3/TRBV12-4,few,TRBD2,TGTGCCAGCAGTTCTAACCCCGGGACTAGGATGGGAGAGACCCAGTACTTC,CASSSNPGTRMGETQYF
TRBJ2-5,TRBV5-1,-,-,TGCGCCAGCAGCTTGCGCGGGACAGCACAAGAGACCCAGTACTTC,CASSLRGTAQETQYF